These 12 T cell receptor beta chains originate from one sample sequenced in a study of response to subunit inactivated influenza vaccine. TCRdb reprocessed the RT-PCR reads with MiXCR, giving one entry per CDR3 protein. The sample lists about 780,000 distinct CDR3 sequences, about a fifth occurring once. Sequenced here: PBMCs from blood, sampled about 5 days after vaccination. The origin of the receptors is a man in his fifties or sixties who received an inactivated influenza vaccine.

This chain links TRBV19 with TRBJ2-1, with a possible D match to TRBD2 (5 bases). There are 14 residues in the CDR3. Germline V gene sequence: CDR1 LNHDA, CDR2 SQIVND (reference sequence). V dropped 3 bases and J dropped 5 bases, with 11 bases sitting between them. CDR3 bases: TGTGCCAGTAGTATCTTAGAGCGGCACAATGAGCAGTTCTTC. This gives the protein CASSILERHNEQFF. Using reference TRBV19 and TRBJ2-1 for the parts outside the CDR3, the full variable domain is DGGITQSPKYLFRKEGQNVTLSCEQNLNHDAMYWYRQDPGQGLRLIYYSQIVNDFQKGDIAEGYSVSREKKESFPLTVTSAQKNPTAFYLCASSILERHNEQFFGPGTRLTVL.

The chain joins TRBV6-1 to TRBJ2-3, with 8 bases lining up with TRBD1. Germline CDR1 is MNHNS and CDR2 is SASEGT. Germline trimming cut 6 bases from V and 0 bases from J; bases unmatched to any gene: 11. The CDR3 is made up of 17 amino acids. CDR3 in amino acids: CASSPGQGSSSTDTQYF. For the CDR3, the DNA is TGTGCCAGCAGCCCCGGACAGGGCTCCAGTAGCACAGATACGCAGTATTTT.

This clonotype showed up just a few times. V and J are TRBV7-9 and TRBJ2-1, with D tentatively TRBD2 (5 bases). Trimming cost V 0 bases and J 4 bases, with 13 bases left between them. The CDR3 covers 16 residues. The germline CDR1 and CDR2 sequences are SEHNR and FQNEAQ (reference sequence). In DNA form, the CDR3 reads TGTGCCAGCAGCTTAGCCCGGGGAATCGGGTACAATGAGCAGTTCTTC. It is translated as CASSLARGIGYNEQFF.

This clonotype came up many times. The chain uses TRBV7-2 and TRBJ2-7; the match to TRBD1 covers 9 bases. V lost 6 bases and J lost 3; bases outside the gene matches: 9. CDR3 size: 15 residues. Germline CDR1 SGHTA, CDR2 FQGNSA. The CDR3 protein is CASRARGTGFYEQYF. The DNA of the CDR3 is TGTGCCAGCAGGGCCCGCGGGACAGGGTTCTACGAGCAGTACTTC.

This clonotype was found many times. The chain recombines TRBV5-1 with TRBJ2-7, with 7 bases aligning to TRBD2. Unmatched junction bases numbered 6, after V lost 4 bases and J lost 2 bases. The CDR3 sequence is 14 residues long. Germline values: CDR1 SGHRS, CDR2 YFSETQ. The DNA for the CDR3 is TGCGCCAGCAGCCCGGGACTACGGGCCTACGAGCAGTACTTC. It specifies CASSPGLRAYEQYF.

The chain recombines TRBV28 with TRBJ2-3; TRBD2 matches 12 bases. The germline V gene has CDR1 MDHEN and CDR2 SYDVKM. The CDR3 is 16 residues long. Trimming at V came to 7 bases and at J to 3 bases, leaving 8 bases not matched to a gene. The CDR3 coding sequence is TGTGCCAGCACCTCCTCTAGCGGGGGGGCGACAGATACGCAGTATTTT. As protein: CASTSSSGGATDTQYF.

This sequence joins TRBV6-1 and TRBJ2-1; 13 nucleotides line up with TRBD2. The junction had 8 bases not matched to a gene; V was cut back by 6 bases and J by 0 bases. The CDR3 has 18 residues. Germline CDR1 MNHNS, CDR2 SASEGT. For the CDR3, the DNA is TGTGCCAGCAGCGGACTAGCGGGGGTAACTAGCTCCTACAATGAGCAGTTCTTC. As protein: CASSGLAGVTSSYNEQFF.

V gene TRBV5-1 combines with J gene TRBJ2-1, with D perhaps TRBD1 (5 bases). Germline lookup yields CDR1 SGHRS and CDR2 YFSETQ. The CDR3 sequence is 15 residues long. The V gene lost 0 bases and the J gene lost 7 bases, with 14 bases spanning the gap. This CDR3 is CASSLDRGLNNEQFF. The CDR3 bases are TGCGCCAGCAGCTTGGATAGGGGCCTCAATAATGAGCAGTTCTTC.

There are a few counts of this clonotype. This chain links TRBV20-1 with TRBJ1-1; tentatively, D is TRBD1 (5 bases). The germline V and J ends were trimmed by 4 bases and 0 bases, with 12 bases remaining between them. The V gene's germline CDR1 is DFQATT and CDR2 SNEGSKA (reference sequence). This CDR3 has 14 amino acids. This chain's CDR3 is CSAKTGPLNTEAFF. In nucleotides, the CDR3 is TGCAGTGCTAAGACGGGACCCCTGAACACTGAAGCTTTCTTT.

The genes are TRBV10-3 and TRBJ2-1, with 7 nucleotides matching TRBD1. The CDR3 totals 12 residues. The ends lost 11 bases at V and 5 bases at J; junction bases unmatched: 6. Germline values: CDR1 ENHRY, CDR2 SYGVKD. The CDR3 protein is CASRTGDNEQFF. The CDR3, as DNA: TGTGCCTCCAGGACAGGAGACAATGAGCAGTTCTTC.

The chain is built from TRBV20-1 and TRBJ2-5; D perhaps matches TRBD2 (7 bases). Looked up from germline, CDR1 is DFQATT and CDR2 is SNEGSKA (reference sequence). The V end was cut by 4 bases, the J end by 5 bases, with 17 bases between. The CDR3 length is 14 residues. DNA for the CDR3: TGCAGTGCTAACCCCAAAGGGGGAGGGGAGACCCAGTACTTC. Amino acid sequence: CSANPKGGGETQYF.

The genes are TRBV27 and TRBJ2-5; TRBD2 matches at 9 bases. V shed 4 bases, J shed 1 base, and the junction held 16 bases outside the gene matches. The CDR3 spans 19 residues. Germline lookup yields CDR1 MNHEY and CDR2 SMNVEV (reference sequence). The CDR3 DNA sequence: TGTGCCAGCAGTTCTCGTAGTTTCTCTAGGACTAGCGTCCAAGAGACCCAGTACTTC. Its translation is CASSSRSFSRTSVQETQYF.